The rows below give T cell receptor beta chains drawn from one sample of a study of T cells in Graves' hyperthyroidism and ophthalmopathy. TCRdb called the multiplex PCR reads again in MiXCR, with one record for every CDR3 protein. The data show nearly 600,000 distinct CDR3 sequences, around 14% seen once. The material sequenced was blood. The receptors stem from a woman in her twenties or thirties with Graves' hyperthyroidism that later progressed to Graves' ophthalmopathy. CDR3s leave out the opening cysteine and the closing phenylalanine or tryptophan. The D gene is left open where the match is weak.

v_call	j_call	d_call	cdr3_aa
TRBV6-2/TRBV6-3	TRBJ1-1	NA	ASSLWGGVVTEAF
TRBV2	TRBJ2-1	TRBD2	ASSEASGRGNEQF
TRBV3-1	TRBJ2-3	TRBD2	ASSQVAGGHPDTQY
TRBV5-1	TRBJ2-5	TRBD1	ASSGDRVGETQY
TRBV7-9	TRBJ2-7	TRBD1	ASSLMTGELYGQY
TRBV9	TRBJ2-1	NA	ASSIPTAPSYNEQF
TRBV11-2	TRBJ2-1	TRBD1	ASSPDTTGLSYNEQF
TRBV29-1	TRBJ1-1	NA	SVGTDLNTEAF
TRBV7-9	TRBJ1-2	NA	ASSLAGFENYGYT
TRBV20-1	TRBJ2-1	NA	SAPLDKYNEQF
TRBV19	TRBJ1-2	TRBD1	ASSIEVGQGAGYT
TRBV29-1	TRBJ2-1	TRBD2	SGGLAEYNEQF
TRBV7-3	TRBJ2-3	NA	ASSLTTGNTDTQY
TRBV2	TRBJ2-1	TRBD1	ASSLRGQGTEQF
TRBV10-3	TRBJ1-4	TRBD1	AISPTGANEKLF
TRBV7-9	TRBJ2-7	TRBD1	ASRKGQGPNEQY
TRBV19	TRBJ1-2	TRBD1	ASSIRYRGDYGYT
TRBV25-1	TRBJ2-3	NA	ASSESVQGSTDTRY
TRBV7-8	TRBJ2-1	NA	ASSWEGLLLSNEQF
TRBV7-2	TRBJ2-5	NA	ANSLAGVGTQY
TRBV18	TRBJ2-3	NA	ASSPSQLSTDTQY
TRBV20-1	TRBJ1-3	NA	SARQDSLPGNTIY
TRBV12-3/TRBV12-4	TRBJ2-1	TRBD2	ASSFTWGRGDEQF
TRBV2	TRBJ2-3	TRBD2	ATQPTSGEGDTQY
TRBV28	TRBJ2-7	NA	ASRTGGGYEQY
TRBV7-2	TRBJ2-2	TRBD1	ASSSDRGPTGELF
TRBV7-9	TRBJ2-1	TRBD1	ASSLGAGGRDEQF
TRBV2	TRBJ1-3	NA	ASSGEAGNTIY
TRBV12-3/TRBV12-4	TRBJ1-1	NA	ASSPLTLSTEAF